These 32 T cell receptor beta chains share one sample of origin, sequenced in a study of T cell changes during pregnancy in multiple sclerosis. Profiled with immunoSEQ multiplex PCR; TCRdb holds only in-frame clones, not every one. The sample has roughly 40,000 clones, approximately 92% seen once. The sample in question was CD8+ T cells from peripheral blood mononuclear cells, obtained in the first trimester of pregnancy. These receptors were obtained from a female donor with multiple sclerosis, enrolled in a pregnancy study.

This chain joins TRBV11-2 and TRBJ2-5; TRBD2 agrees at 10 bases. The CDR3 sequence is 15 residues long. Germline V gene lookup returns CDR1 SGHAT and CDR2 FQNNGV. Trimming cost V 5 bases and J 1 base; bases outside gene matches: 4. CDR3: CASSPGTSAQETQYF. The CDR3 coding sequence is TGTGCCAGCAGCCCGGGGACTAGCGCCCAAGAGACCCAGTACTTC.

V and J are TRBV6-5 and TRBJ2-2, with D possibly TRBD1 on 5 matching bases. The length of the CDR3 is 15 residues. From germline, CDR1 is MNHEY and CDR2 SVGAGI. V lost 0 bases, J lost 2 bases, and 7 bases lay in between. The CDR3 DNA sequence: TGTGCCAGCAGTTACTCGACAGCAAACACCGGGGAGCTGTTTTTT. It yields the protein CASSYSTANTGELFF.

The rearrangement uses TRBV6-4 and TRBJ2-7; 7 bases line up with TRBD1. The CDR3 has 13 amino acids. The ends lost 2 bases at V and 6 bases at J; junction bases unmatched: 4. Germline lookup yields CDR1 MRHNA and CDR2 SNTAGT. CDR3 in amino acids: CASSDGTGAEQYF. DNA for the CDR3: TGTGCCAGCAGTGACGGCACAGGGGCCGAGCAGTACTTC.

This clone was counted between two and nine times. The gene calls are TRBV6-1 and TRBJ2-5; D perhaps matches TRBD1 (5 bases). V was trimmed by 1 base and J by 2 bases, leaving 8 bases between them. Germline CDR1 reads MNHNS; CDR2 reads SASEGT. The CDR3 is 14 amino acids. CDR3 sequence reads: CASSEGAGQETQYF. The CDR3 coding sequence is TGTGCCAGCAGTGAAGGGGCAGGGCAAGAGACCCAGTACTTC.

CDR3 region: CASSFEQVGNEQFF. Written as DNA, the CDR3 is TGTGCCAGCAGCTTCGAACAGGTCGGTAATGAGCAGTTCTTC. The gene calls are TRBV5-4 and TRBJ2-1, with a possible D match to TRBD1 (5 bases). CDR3 length: 14 residues. Trimming took 2 bases from V and 7 from J, leaving 13 bases between them. The germline CDR1 and CDR2 sequences are SGHNT and YYREEE (reference sequence).

The chain is built from TRBV27 and TRBJ2-5, with TRBD1 matching over 10 bases. Germline values: CDR1 MNHEY, CDR2 SMNVEV (reference sequence). This CDR3 region has 14 residues. V shed 8 bases, J shed 5 bases, and the junction held 8 bases outside the gene matches. CDR3: CASRDRGKEETQYF. Here the CDR3 DNA reads TGTGCCAGCCGGGACAGGGGTAAGGAGGAGACCCAGTACTTC.

This chain connects TRBV9 to TRBJ1-2; D perhaps matches TRBD1 (5 bases). This CDR3 is 12 amino acids long. V lost 3 bases and J lost 13, with 16 bases in between. Germline lookup yields CDR1 SGDLS and CDR2 YYNGEE. This CDR3 reads CASSATAYPSTF. The CDR3 nucleotides are TGTGCCAGCAGCGCGACAGCTTACCCAAGCACCTTC.

The V call is TRBV5-1, the J call TRBJ2-2, with a possible D match to TRBD2 (6 bases). The CDR3 totals 13 residues. The V gene's germline CDR1 is SGHRS and CDR2 YFSETQ. With 4 bases removed from V and 6 bases from J, the gap between germline ends came to 10 bases. The CDR3 here is CASSHGGAGELFF. In DNA form, the CDR3 reads TGCGCCAGCAGCCATGGAGGGGCCGGGGAGCTGTTTTTT.

V is TRBV11-1 and J is TRBJ2-1; the match to TRBD2 covers 11 bases. Unmatched junction bases numbered 4, after V lost 5 bases and J lost 4 bases. The CDR3 length is 15 residues. Germline V gene lookup returns CDR1 SGHAT and CDR2 FQDESV (reference sequence). The CDR3, as DNA: TGTGCCAGCAGCGAGACTAGCGGGGCGTACAATGAGCAGTTCTTC. Translated: CASSETSGAYNEQFF.

The CDR3 bases are TGTGCCAGCAGCTTAGCGGGACTCGAGAATTCACCCCTCCACTTT. Residues: CASSLAGLENSPLHF. The V and J genes are TRBV7-2 and TRBJ1-6, with D tentatively TRBD1 (5 bases). Germline V gene data show CDR1 as SGHTA and CDR2 as FQGNSA. The CDR3 length is 15 residues. Trimming shortened V by 0 bases and J by 7 bases, and 10 bases separated the two germline ends.

The V call is TRBV4-1, the J call TRBJ1-5; D is undetermined. The CDR3 has 15 residues. Germline CDR1 and CDR2: MGHRA and YSYEKL. The V and J ends lost 0 bases and 7 bases respectively, with 13 bases between them. The CDR3 reads CASSQEFRGGQPQHF. Here the CDR3 DNA reads TGCGCCAGCAGCCAAGAGTTCCGCGGCGGGCAGCCCCAGCATTTT.

V and J are TRBV7-9 and TRBJ2-5; 9 nucleotides agree with TRBD2. V gave up 5 bases and J gave up 5 bases; unmatched junction bases: 9. Germline V lookup: CDR1 SEHNR, CDR2 FQNEAQ (reference sequence). The CDR3 extends over 15 amino acids. The chain's CDR3 is CASSPRTSDRETQYF. The DNA of the CDR3 is TGTGCCAGCAGCCCCCGGACTAGCGACCGGGAGACCCAGTACTTC.

V usage is TRBV9 and J usage is TRBJ2-2; TRBD1 might be the D (5 bases). V was cut by 4 bases and J by 6 bases, with 16 bases left in between. The CDR3 totals 15 residues. Germline-derived CDR1 and CDR2 are SGDLS and YYNGEE. The CDR3 DNA reads TGTGCCAGCAGCCCACCGTTAGGGGTAGCCGGGGAGCTGTTTTTT. Encoded protein: CASSPPLGVAGELFF.

The chain uses TRBV6-5 and TRBJ1-1; D gene unclear. Deletions cut 2 bases from V and 6 bases from J, with 7 bases between. This CDR3 contains 12 residues. Germline V gene lookup returns CDR1 MNHEY and CDR2 SVGAGI. The CDR3 is CASSYPGAEAFF. DNA for the CDR3: TGTGCCAGCAGTTACCCGGGAGCTGAAGCTTTCTTT.

CDR3 amino acids: CASRHGTGFDSPLHF. CDR3 sequence (DNA): TGTGCCAGCAGGCACGGGACAGGGTTCGATTCACCCCTCCACTTT. The rearrangement uses TRBV28 and TRBJ1-6; 9 bases are shared with TRBD1. Germline V gene lookup returns CDR1 MDHEN and CDR2 SYDVKM. CDR3 length: 15 amino acids. The J segment lost 8 bases and the V segment lost 6 bases, leaving 8 bases of the junction unmatched.

The V and J genes are TRBV25-1 and TRBJ2-3; TRBD2 aligns across 8 bases. The CDR3 contains 17 residues. Germline V gene sequence: CDR1 MGHDK, CDR2 SYGVNS. With 2 bases clipped from V and 8 bases from J, the junction kept 15 bases outside the gene matches. The DNA for the CDR3 is TGTGCCAGCAGTGAAAACCTCTCGGGAGGGGCCAGGGGTACGCAGTATTTT. Its translation: CASSENLSGGARGTQYF. Variable domain in full (rest from reference TRBV25-1 and TRBJ2-3): EADIYQTPRYLVIGTGKKITLECSQTMGHDKMYWYQQDPGMELHLIHYSYGVNSTEKGDLSSESTVSRIRTEHFPLTLESARPSHTSQYLCASSENLSGGARGTQYFGPGTRLTVL.

The CDR3 DNA is TGTGCCAGCAGCTTGGACGTCGGGGGGGCCTACAATGAGCAGTTCTTC. Translated: CASSLDVGGAYNEQFF. V gene TRBV5-6 combines with J gene TRBJ2-1, with TRBD2 identical over 8 bases. CDR1 SGHDT and CDR2 YYEEEE come from the germline V gene. This CDR3 contains 16 residues. Trimming removed 0 bases from V and 2 bases from J; junction bases left unmatched: 4.

This rearrangement joins TRBV7-6 to TRBJ1-2, with D possibly matching TRBD1 (6 bases). The CDR3 length is 16 residues. Germline V gene lookup returns CDR1 SGHVS and CDR2 FNYEAQ. V shed 0 bases and J shed 0 bases, with 11 bases lying between them. DNA of the CDR3: TGTGCCAGCAGCTTAGCCCCACAGGGTACTAACTATGGCTACACCTTC. It yields the protein CASSLAPQGTNYGYTF.

Points on this clone: Its ends do not fully match the called genes, so a read error is possible. The rearrangement links TRBV29-1 to TRBJ1-4; TRBD1 agrees at 8 bases. CDR3 size: 14 residues. Germline V gene data show CDR1 as SQVTM and CDR2 as ANQGSEA. The CDR3 protein is CLRDRFILGEKLFF. DNA of the CDR3: TGTCTCCGGGACAGGTTCATCCTCGGGGAAAAACTGTTTTTT.

This rearrangement joins TRBV11-2 to TRBJ2-7; a possible D gene is TRBD1 (5 bases). Germline CDR1 reads SGHAT; CDR2 reads FQNNGV. The CDR3 totals 15 residues. Trimming shortened V by 5 bases and J by 3 bases, and 17 bases separated the two germline ends. Here the CDR3 reads CASSPTGFTSYEQYF. The CDR3 DNA is TGTGCCAGCAGCCCAACAGGATTCACGAGCTACGAGCAGTACTTC.

The V call is TRBV5-6, the J call TRBJ1-5; 7 bases map to TRBD1. The germline V gene encodes CDR1 SGHDT and CDR2 YYEEEE. CDR3 length: 14 residues. Germline trimming cut 4 bases from V and 6 bases from J; bases unmatched to any gene: 7. The DNA for the CDR3 is TGTGCCAGCAGCGAGGGGGCAGGGAGTCAGCCCCAGCATTTT. It is translated as CASSEGAGSQPQHF.

This chain joins TRBV5-1 and TRBJ2-7; weak D call: TRBD1 (6 bases). The CDR3 covers 15 residues. V was trimmed by 0 bases and J by 3 bases, leaving 13 bases between them. Germline V gene lookup returns CDR1 SGHRS and CDR2 YFSETQ. CDR3 nucleotides: TGCGCCAGCAGCTTGGCCAGTGGACAGCTCTACGAGCAGTACTTC. Translated: CASSLASGQLYEQYF. The whole variable domain, remainder taken from reference TRBV5-1 and TRBJ2-7, is KAGVTQTPRYLIKTRGQQVTLSCSPISGHRSVSWYQQTPGQGLQFLFEYFSETQRNKGNFPGRFSGRQFSNSRSEMNVSTLELGDSALYLCASSLASGQLYEQYFGPGTRLTVT.

V usage is TRBV27 and J usage is TRBJ2-2; the D gene is possibly TRBD1 (6 bases). V was shortened by 6 bases and J by 6 bases, with 11 bases between the two germline ends. CDR3 length: 13 residues. Germline V gene sequence: CDR1 MNHEY, CDR2 SMNVEV (reference sequence). CDR3 loop: CASSLTGSGELFF. The CDR3 DNA sequence: TGTGCCAGCAGCCTTACAGGGTCCGGGGAGCTGTTTTTT.

CDR3 nucleotide sequence: TGTGCCAGCAAGGGGATGAGCTACGAGCAGTACTTC. Protein: CASKGMSYEQYF. The chain carries TRBV13 and TRBJ2-7, with D possibly matching TRBD1 (5 bases). The CDR3 is 12 residues long. Trimming cost V 7 bases and J 3 bases, with 10 bases left between them. Looked up from germline, CDR1 is PRHDT and CDR2 is FYEKMQ (reference sequence).

This clone turned up a few times. The CDR3 loop reads CASSQFLGYEQYF. As DNA, the CDR3 is TGCGCCAGCAGCCAGTTCCTAGGTTACGAGCAGTACTTC. This rearrangement joins TRBV4-1 to TRBJ2-7; no reliable D call. Germline V CDR1 and CDR2: MGHRA, YSYEKL. The CDR3 contains 13 residues. V was trimmed by 3 bases and J by 4 bases, leaving 10 bases between them.

The chain couples TRBV18 to TRBJ2-1; 9 bases align to TRBD2. Germline V lookup: CDR1 KGHSH, CDR2 LQKENI. V shed 5 bases and J 8 bases; nucleotides not matched to a gene: 13. The CDR3 sequence is 16 residues long. In DNA form, the CDR3 reads TGTGCCAGCTCAGACACCTACGGCGGGGGGGCCCATGAGCAGTTCTTC. Encoded protein: CASSDTYGGGAHEQFF.

The chain has TRBV9 and TRBJ2-7, with TRBD1 as a possible D gene (6 bases). The CDR3 extends over 13 amino acids. V was pared by 2 bases and J by 5 bases, with 11 bases between. Germline V gene sequence: CDR1 SGDLS, CDR2 YYNGEE. The CDR3 coding sequence is TGTGCCAGCAGCGTGTTCCCAGGGGACGAGCAGTACTTC. Its translation: CASSVFPGDEQYF.

CDR3 nucleotide sequence: TGTGCCACCAGCAGAGGAAGGGGGAGACAGGAAGCTTTCTTT. Translation gives CATSRGRGRQEAFF. This rearrangement joins TRBV15 to TRBJ1-1, with D tentatively TRBD1 (6 bases). Germline assignment: CDR1 LNHNV and CDR2 YYDKDF (reference sequence). Trimming removed 1 base from V and 8 bases from J, with 14 bases in between. This CDR3 comprises 14 residues.

This CDR3 reads CASSLQGVYTF. Written as DNA, the CDR3 is TGTGCCAGCAGCTTACAGGGGGTCTACACCTTC. This sequence joins TRBV7-8 and TRBJ1-2; 7 positions agree with TRBD1. The germline V gene encodes CDR1 SGHVS and CDR2 FQNEAQ. The CDR3 has 11 amino acids. The V segment lost 2 bases and the J segment 10 bases; nucleotides outside the gene matches: 1. The full variable domain, with the rest looked up from reference TRBV7-8 and TRBJ1-2, is GAGVSQSPRYKVAKRGQDVALRCDPISGHVSLFWYQQALGQGPEFLTYFQNEAQLDKSGLPSDRFFAERPEGSVSTLKIQRTQQEDSAVYLCASSLQGVYTFGSGTRLTVV.

This clone appeared a single time. The rearrangement links TRBV7-8 to TRBJ2-7; possible D gene TRBD2, 5 bases. Between the trimmed V and J ends, which lost 5 bases and 2 bases, there was a span of 10 bases. The CDR3 length is 13 residues. CDR1 SGHVS and CDR2 FQNEAQ come from the germline V gene. For the CDR3, the DNA is TGTGCCAGCAGCCTACGGGATCCCTACGAGCAGTACTTC. Its translation: CASSLRDPYEQYF. Looking up the rest from reference TRBV7-8 and TRBJ2-7 gives the full variable domain: GAGVSQSPRYKVAKRGQDVALRCDPISGHVSLFWYQQALGQGPEFLTYFQNEAQLDKSGLPSDRFFAERPEGSVSTLKIQRTQQEDSAVYLCASSLRDPYEQYFGPGTRLTVT.

In its sample, this clone is medium-sized. The rearrangement links TRBV7-6 to TRBJ1-3, with D perhaps matching TRBD1 (6 bases). Per the germline V gene, CDR1 is SGHVS and CDR2 is FNYEAQ. This CDR3 has 15 residues. V dropped 7 bases and J dropped 4 bases, with 17 bases sitting between them. In DNA, the CDR3 is TGTGCCAGCACAAGGGACAACAGTCCAGGAAACACCATATATTTT. It yields the protein CASTRDNSPGNTIYF.

The genes are TRBV7-6 and TRBJ2-1; 8 positions match TRBD2. Germline V gene lookup returns CDR1 SGHVS and CDR2 FNYEAQ. CDR3 length: 16 amino acids. V lost 7 bases, J lost 3 bases, and 11 bases stayed unmatched. The CDR3 sequence: CASTGERGINYNEQFF. As DNA, the CDR3 is TGTGCCAGCACCGGGGAGCGGGGGATTAACTACAATGAGCAGTTCTTC.